The T cell receptor (beta chain) described here comes from a study of early T cells in non-severe SARS-CoV-2 infection. Study-level background: The study sequenced bulk RNA from unsorted whole blood, with chains unpaired.

This clonotype was detected many times. Its specificity is unknown. Broader study findings: Matching with VDJdb favored anti-spike CD8 responses (missing private and CD4 specificities).

From the 5' RACE reads, TCRdb called clonotypes with MiXCR, one entry per CDR3 protein. This table holds tens of thousands of distinct CDR3 sequences, 5% to 5.5% found once. The CDR3 has 15 amino acids. From germline, CDR1 is SEHNR and CDR2 FQNEAQ (reference sequence). V was clipped by 3 bases and J by 5 bases; unmatched bases: 6. The sequences come from whole blood, collected at baseline. The V call is TRBV7-9, the J call TRBJ2-3; TRBD1 matches 9 bases. The origin of this receptor is an adult who was a healthcare worker with PCR-confirmed SARS-CoV-2 infection or an uninfected control (not recorded which). The CDR3 here is CASSFVGQGIDTQYF. Written as DNA, the CDR3 is TGTGCCAGCAGCTTTGTCGGACAGGGGATAGATACGCAGTATTTT.